These 14 T cell receptor beta chains originate from one sample sequenced in a study of cytomegalovirus exposure and HLA in healthy donors. PCR involved 60 Vbeta and 13 Jbeta primers. Sequenced by immunoSEQ multiplex PCR; TCRdb stores in-frame clones only, minus some. The data contain some 100,000 clones, around 85% of them singletons. The sequencing sample was made of PBMCs. The receptors stem from a man in his thirties or forties in good health and CMV-seronegative.

The rearrangement joins TRBV4-1 to TRBJ1-5, with 10 nucleotides matching TRBD1. CDR1 MGHRA and CDR2 YSYEKL come from the germline V gene. The CDR3 is 14 residues long. After removal of 1 base from V and 8 bases from J, the junction contained 2 bases not matched to a gene. CDR3 region: CASSQGTGGKPQHF. For the CDR3, the DNA is TGCGCCAGCAGCCAAGGGACAGGGGGTAAGCCCCAGCATTTT.

This rearrangement joins TRBV7-9 to TRBJ2-5; 8 bases align to TRBD1. With V trimmed by 4 bases and J by 2 bases, 3 bases remained unmatched. CDR3 size: 14 residues. Per germline, CDR1 SEHNR and CDR2 FQNEAQ (reference sequence). In DNA form, the CDR3 reads TGTGCCAGCAGCTCAGGGACAGGTCAAGAGACCCAGTACTTC. Its translation: CASSSGTGQETQYF.

The chain joins TRBV28 to TRBJ1-2, with 7 bases aligning to TRBD1. The germline CDR1 and CDR2 sequences are MDHEN and SYDVKM. CDR3 length equals 13 residues. V dropped 6 bases and J dropped 2; count of bases not matched to a gene: 3. In nucleotides, the CDR3 is TGTGCCAGCAGGCCGACAGGGAACTATGGCTACACCTTC. Translated, it gives CASRPTGNYGYTF.

This chain connects TRBV5-1 to TRBJ2-4, with 16 bases matching TRBD2. Germline V CDR1 and CDR2: SGHRS, YFSETQ. Trimming removed 3 bases from V and 10 bases from J; junction bases left unmatched: 10. CDR3 size: 17 residues. As DNA, the CDR3 is TGCGCCAGCAGCTACTCCGGGACTAGCGGGAGGGGCAGTATTCAGTACTTC. Amino acid sequence: CASSYSGTSGRGSIQYF.

In this sample, this clone is large. V gene TRBV28 combines with J gene TRBJ2-6; a possible D gene is TRBD2 (5 bases). Germline V gives CDR1 MDHEN, CDR2 SYDVKM. The CDR3 is 17 residues long. V lost 6 bases and J lost 0, with 15 bases in between. CDR3 loop: CASSRGETDSGANVLTF. In nucleotides, the CDR3 is TGTGCCAGCAGCCGGGGAGAAACAGACTCTGGGGCCAACGTCCTGACTTTC.

This chain connects TRBV6-6 to TRBJ1-1; D may be TRBD1 (6 bases). Trimming left V 2 bases short and J 1 base short, with 14 bases between. This CDR3 spans 16 amino acids. CDR1 is MNHNY and CDR2 is SVGAGI in the germline V gene (reference sequence). In DNA form, the CDR3 reads TGTGCCAGCAGTTACGGGCGGGGGGGCGCGAACACTGAAGCTTTCTTT. It codes for CASSYGRGGANTEAFF.

The gene calls are TRBV27 and TRBJ2-7, with TRBD1 identical over 8 bases. With 7 bases clipped from V and 6 bases from J, the junction kept 11 bases outside the gene matches. This CDR3 region has 14 residues. CDR1 and CDR2 from the germline V gene are MNHEY and SMNVEV (reference sequence). CDR3 in amino acids: CASKFKVTGGEQYF. CDR3 bases: TGTGCCAGCAAGTTTAAGGTTACAGGGGGCGAGCAGTACTTC.

This chain links TRBV7-3 with TRBJ1-2, with a tentative D call TRBD1 (5 bases). This CDR3 is 15 amino acids long. Germline V gene sequence: CDR1 SGHTA, CDR2 FQGTGA. The V and J ends lost 3 bases and 5 bases respectively, with 16 bases between them. The chain's CDR3 is CASSLTPVQGYGYTF. CDR3 sequence (DNA): TGTGCCAGCAGCTTGACCCCGGTGCAGGGTTATGGCTACACCTTC.

The gene calls are TRBV5-1 and TRBJ2-2; 8 positions match TRBD2. The CDR3 spans 15 residues. Unmatched junction bases numbered 5, after V lost 7 bases and J lost 0 bases. CDR1 and CDR2 (germline): SGHRS, YFSETQ. The CDR3: CASQPGGTNTGELFF. CDR3 coding DNA: TGCGCCAGCCAGCCGGGGGGGACGAACACCGGGGAGCTGTTTTTT.

The chain joins TRBV19 to TRBJ2-2; perhaps TRBD2 as D (5 bases). V was pared by 6 bases and J by 6 bases, with 17 bases between. The CDR3 spans 15 residues. The germline V gene has CDR1 LNHDA and CDR2 SQIVND (reference sequence). CDR3 residues: CASRTGTSDSGELFF. CDR3 nucleotides: TGTGCCAGTAGAACGGGCACTTCGGACTCCGGGGAGCTGTTTTTT.

The chain links TRBV30 to TRBJ2-7, with a tentative D call TRBD1 (5 bases). The CDR3 loop spans 13 amino acids. V was clipped by 5 bases and J by 5 bases, with 16 bases between them. In germline, CDR1 is GTSNPN, CDR2 SVGIG (reference sequence). This CDR3 is CAWGKGPFDEQYF. In DNA, the CDR3 is TGTGCCTGGGGGAAGGGGCCCTTCGACGAGCAGTACTTC.

The chain carries TRBV5-1 and TRBJ2-7; D is perhaps TRBD1 (5 bases). The V and J ends lost 0 bases and 0 bases respectively, with 7 bases between them. CDR1 and CDR2 from the germline V gene are SGHRS and YFSETQ. CDR3 length: 14 residues. The DNA for the CDR3 is TGCGCCAGCAGCTTGGCCAGGGACTCCTACGAGCAGTACTTC. Its protein product is CASSLARDSYEQYF.

The sample holds a few counts of this clone. The CDR3 here is CAWRAQGANYGYTF. For the CDR3, the DNA is TGTGCCTGGAGGGCCCAAGGGGCTAACTATGGCTACACCTTC. The chain joins TRBV30 to TRBJ1-2; maybe TRBD1 (5 bases). Germline CDR1 and CDR2: GTSNPN and SVGIG (reference sequence). The V end was cut by 3 bases, the J end by 0 bases, with 11 bases between. This CDR3 spans 14 amino acids. Looking up the rest from reference TRBV30 and TRBJ1-2 gives the full variable domain: SQTIHQWPATLVQPVGSPLSLECTVEGTSNPNLYWYRQAAGRGLQLLFYSVGIGQISSEVPQNLSASRPQDRQFILSSKKLLLSDSGFYLCAWRAQGANYGYTFGSGTRLTVV.

The V gene is TRBV5-4, the J gene TRBJ2-4, with 7 bases lining up with TRBD1. CDR1 is SGHNT and CDR2 is YYREEE in the germline V gene (reference sequence). The CDR3 spans 15 residues. V lost 0 bases to trimming and J lost 3 bases; unmatched junction nucleotides: 3. CDR3 residues: CASSLGDSNKNIQYF. CDR3 sequence (DNA): TGTGCCAGCAGCTTGGGGGACAGCAACAAAAACATTCAGTACTTC.